A single sample gave rise to the 25 T cell receptor beta chains below, sequenced in a study of cytotoxic CD8 clonotypes in ibrutinib-treated CLL. The data were produced by immunoSEQ multiplex PCR, yet TCRdb's version contains in-frame clones alone and is incomplete. Of some 200,000 clones in the sample, around 75% were seen once. Sequenced material: PBMCs, taken after 12 months of ibrutinib treatment. Source of these receptors: a human donor with chronic lymphocytic leukemia.

This clone was seen a handful of times. J is TRBJ1-6 and V is TRBV30; D is unresolved. The V and J ends lost 0 bases and 5 bases respectively, with 8 bases between them. The CDR3 extends over 14 amino acids. CDR1 is GTSNPN, CDR2 SVGIG, per germline (reference sequence). The CDR3 loop is CAWSVQPDNSPLHF. CDR3 DNA: TGTGCCTGGAGTGTACAACCGGATAATTCACCCCTCCACTTT.

This clone was observed a single time. The chain couples TRBV27 to TRBJ2-7; TRBD1 matches 8 bases. Per the germline V gene, CDR1 is MNHEY and CDR2 is SMNVEV (reference sequence). This CDR3 has 16 residues. J gave up 6 bases and V 2 bases, and 12 bases lay outside the gene matches. The CDR3 spells CASSLLTTGTGSEQYF. CDR3 DNA: TGTGCCAGCAGTTTACTTACCACCGGGACAGGAAGCGAGCAGTACTTC.

This clone was found many times. The V gene is TRBV2, the J gene TRBJ2-7; 9 positions match TRBD1. The CDR3 sequence is 16 residues long. J lost 4 bases, V lost 3 bases, and 10 bases had no gene match. Germline loops: CDR1 SNHLY, CDR2 FYNNEI. DNA for the CDR3: TGTGCCAGCAGTGACCCGGGACAGGGATATGGTTACGAGCAGTACTTC. This codes for CASSDPGQGYGYEQYF.

The sample holds one count of this clone. The J gene is TRBJ1-1, the V gene TRBV5-6; the D is unclear. V shed 4 bases and J shed 7 bases, with 8 bases lying between them. CDR1 and CDR2 (germline): SGHDT, YYEEEE. This CDR3 has 11 residues. The CDR3 loop is CASSLQYEAFF. The DNA of the CDR3 is TGTGCCAGCAGCCTCCAATATGAAGCTTTCTTT.

This clone came up once. The J gene is TRBJ2-2, the V gene TRBV5-1; TRBD1 agrees at 7 bases. The CDR3 spans 16 residues. V was clipped by 2 bases and J by 5 bases; unmatched bases: 9. CDR1 and CDR2 (germline): SGHRS, YFSETQ. The CDR3 loop reads CASSLDPTGRTGELFF. CDR3 DNA sequence: TGCGCCAGCAGCTTAGACCCGACAGGGCGAACCGGGGAGCTGTTTTTT.

This chain joins TRBV30 and TRBJ1-1, with 7 bases lining up with TRBD1. CDR1 is GTSNPN, CDR2 SVGIG, per germline (reference sequence). This CDR3 is 17 amino acids long. After removal of 5 bases from V and 1 base from J, the junction contained 16 bases not matched to a gene. For the CDR3, the DNA is TGTGCCTGGCGATCCCGTAGTTGGGGGGACAGGAACACTGAAGCTTTCTTT. Its protein is CAWRSRSWGDRNTEAFF. Combining the CDR3 with reference TRBV30 and TRBJ1-1 gives the whole variable domain SQTIHQWPATLVQPVGSPLSLECTVEGTSNPNLYWYRQAAGRGLQLLFYSVGIGQISSEVPQNLSASRPQDRQFILSSKKLLLSDSGFYLCAWRSRSWGDRNTEAFFGQGTRLTVV.

This clone was seen a few times. The chain combines TRBV27 with TRBJ1-2; D uncertain. The V end was cut by 1 base, the J end by 4 bases, with 7 bases between. Per germline, CDR1 MNHEY and CDR2 SMNVEV (reference sequence). The CDR3 extends over 13 amino acids. CDR3 sequence: CASSLFSGYGYTF. The CDR3 DNA is TGTGCCAGCAGTTTATTCTCCGGCTATGGCTACACCTTC.

The chain couples TRBV5-1 to TRBJ2-3; TRBD2 matches 13 bases. This CDR3 has 13 residues. The germline gives CDR1 SGHRS, CDR2 YFSETQ. V trimming: 8 bases; J trimming: 6 bases; junction bases outside the gene matches: 3. The DNA of the CDR3 is TGCGCCAGTTCACTAGCGGGAGGGGATACGCAGTATTTT. Protein product: CASSLAGGDTQYF.

This clone was counted only a few times. The V call is TRBV21-1, the J call TRBJ2-7. TRBV21-1 is termed a pseudogene. This CDR3 comprises 14 residues. Written as DNA, the CDR3 is TGTGCCAGCAGTTCCGGGACGGTGATTAACGAGCAGTACTTC. Protein sequence: CASSSGTVINEQYF.

In its sample, this clone was seen once. V and J are TRBV6-1 and TRBJ1-5; D unclear. In germline, CDR1 is MNHNS, CDR2 SASEGT. The CDR3 totals 15 residues. The V gene lost 6 bases and the J gene lost 4 bases, with 16 bases spanning the gap. In nucleotides, the CDR3 is TGTGCCAGCAGGGGGTGGGGTCTGGGGAATCAGCCCCAGCATTTT. Translation gives CASRGWGLGNQPQHF.

This clone was detected a few times. V and J are TRBV27 and TRBJ1-6; D perhaps matches TRBD1 (5 bases). The germline CDR1 and CDR2 sequences are MNHEY and SMNVEV (reference sequence). The CDR3 runs to 16 residues. V lost 8 bases, J lost 0 bases, and 14 bases lay in between. CDR3 residues: CASRAGGSSYNSPLHF. In nucleotides, the CDR3 is TGTGCCAGCCGGGCCGGGGGGAGCTCCTATAATTCACCCCTCCACTTT.

The J gene is TRBJ2-3, the V gene TRBV4-1, with TRBD2 as a possible D gene (6 bases). V lost 0 bases and J lost 2, with 18 bases in between. The CDR3 contains 18 residues. Germline CDR1 and CDR2: MGHRA and YSYEKL. Written as DNA, the CDR3 is TGCGCCAGCAGCCAAGACGTGCCCCGCGGCGGGACCACAGATACGCAGTATTTT. Protein sequence: CASSQDVPRGGTTDTQYF.

The chain joins TRBV4-1 to TRBJ1-2; D is uncertain. The V gene lost 0 bases and the J gene lost 5 bases, with 4 bases spanning the gap. CDR3 size: 12 residues. CDR1 and CDR2 (germline): MGHRA, YSYEKL. The CDR3 DNA follows: TGCGCCAGCAGCCAAGAAACTTATGGCTACACCTTC. Translating it yields CASSQETYGYTF.

This rearrangement joins TRBV28 to TRBJ2-7; 9 bases fit TRBD1. The CDR3 is 15 amino acids. Germline CDR1 is MDHEN and CDR2 is SYDVKM. J gave up 4 bases and V 0 bases, and 4 bases lay outside the gene matches. CDR3 coding DNA: TGTGCCAGCAGTTTATGGGGGACAGGGAATTACGAGCAGTACTTC. It is translated as CASSLWGTGNYEQYF.

This sequence joins TRBV7-8 and TRBJ2-1; 11 bases align to TRBD1. The CDR3 is 15 residues long. The germline CDR1 and CDR2 sequences are SGHVS and FQNEAQ. Losses at the gene ends were 5 bases for V and 7 bases for J; bases not matched to a gene: 7. For the CDR3, the DNA is TGTGCCAGCAGCCAGGTGGGACAGGGGGGGAATGAGCAGTTCTTC. Translation gives CASSQVGQGGNEQFF.

CDR3 amino acids: CASSQEARSTDTQYF. The CDR3 DNA follows: TGCGCCAGCAGCCAAGAGGCACGAAGCACAGATACGCAGTATTTT. The chain uses TRBV4-1 and TRBJ2-3; D is unresolved. Trimming took off 0 bases at V and 0 bases at J, with 7 bases between the two ends. The CDR3 sequence is 15 residues long. Germline V gene data show CDR1 as MGHRA and CDR2 as YSYEKL.

This chain joins TRBV4-2 and TRBJ2-2, with D possibly being TRBD2 (5 bases). Germline values: CDR1 LGHNA, CDR2 YNFKEQ. The CDR3 covers 14 residues. V lost 4 bases and J 5 bases, leaving 11 bases between the germline ends. This chain's CDR3 is CASSRQRETGELFF. In DNA form, the CDR3 reads TGTGCCAGCAGCCGTCAGAGGGAGACCGGGGAGCTGTTTTTT.

This clone was observed once. The V call is TRBV30, the J call TRBJ2-7; D is unclear. In germline, CDR1 is GTSNPN, CDR2 SVGIG (reference sequence). The CDR3 runs to 13 residues. Trimming removed 2 bases at V and 3 bases at J, with 11 bases between. The CDR3 nucleotides are TGTGCCTGGAGTTTTCTAGAAGGCTACGAGCAGTACTTC. Protein: CAWSFLEGYEQYF.

This chain links TRBV2 with TRBJ1-4; D call uncertain. There are 12 residues in the CDR3. The germline V and J ends were trimmed by 10 bases and 4 bases, with 10 bases remaining between them. Germline CDR1 and CDR2: SNHLY and FYNNEI. The CDR3 DNA follows: TGTGCCACCCAGCAGGTTAATGAAAAACTGTTTTTT. This codes for CATQQVNEKLFF. Based on the CDR3 plus reference TRBV2 and TRBJ1-4, the full variable domain is EPEVTQTPSHQVTQMGQEVILRCVPISNHLYFYWYRQILGQKVEFLVSFYNNEISEKSEIFDDQFSVERPDGSNFTLKIRSTKLEDSAMYFCATQQVNEKLFFGSGTQLSVL.

The V gene is TRBV30, the J gene TRBJ1-5; D is undetermined. Germline lookup yields CDR1 GTSNPN and CDR2 SVGIG (reference sequence). Trimming cost V 5 bases and J 2 bases, with 10 bases left between them. The CDR3 extends over 13 amino acids. CDR3 in DNA: TGTGCCTGGGGCCTCAGCCGCAATCAGCCCCAGCATTTT. The encoded protein is CAWGLSRNQPQHF.

This rearrangement joins TRBV10-3 to TRBJ1-1; the D gene is possibly TRBD1 (6 bases). Trimming shortened V by 3 bases and J by 12 bases, and 23 bases separated the two germline ends. The CDR3 loop spans 15 amino acids. Germline V CDR1 and CDR2: ENHRY, SYGVKD. As DNA, the CDR3 is TGTGCCATCAGTGACCAAGTGGGGGGCAATGTGAAACCTTTCTTT. Its translation is CAISDQVGGNVKPFF.

The chain recombines TRBV19 with TRBJ2-5, with TRBD2 matching over 7 bases. Germline V gene sequence: CDR1 LNHDA, CDR2 SQIVND (reference sequence). The CDR3 is 15 residues long. V was clipped by 3 bases and J by 5 bases; unmatched bases: 9. CDR3: CASSIDGREGETQYF. For the CDR3, the DNA is TGTGCCAGTAGTATCGATGGGAGGGAAGGGGAGACCCAGTACTTC.

The chain links TRBV7-3 to TRBJ1-3, with 8 bases fitting TRBD1. The CDR3 sequence is 16 residues long. J was trimmed by 2 bases and V by 4 bases; bases with no gene match: 7. Germline values: CDR1 SGHTA, CDR2 FQGTGA. The DNA for the CDR3 is TGTGCCAGCAGCTGGACCGGGACAGGCCCTGGAAACACCATATATTTT. As protein: CASSWTGTGPGNTIYF.

The rearrangement links TRBV19 to TRBJ2-3; D possibly corresponds to TRBD1 (5 bases). In germline, CDR1 is LNHDA, CDR2 SQIVND (reference sequence). V was pared by 4 bases and J by 1 base, with 15 bases between. The CDR3 covers 16 residues. The CDR3 nucleotides are TGTGCCAGTAGTAGGAACAGGAAAGGGGGCACAGATACGCAGTATTTT. It translates to CASSRNRKGGTDTQYF.

This clone showed up just a few times. The rearrangement uses TRBV6-1 and TRBJ1-5; no reliable D call. Germline CDR1 and CDR2: MNHNS and SASEGT. The CDR3 extends over 15 amino acids. Trimming cost V 2 bases and J 2 bases, with 10 bases left between them. This CDR3 is CASSESRSRNQPQHF. The DNA of the CDR3 is TGTGCCAGCAGTGAAAGTCGTTCGCGCAATCAGCCCCAGCATTTT.